This T cell receptor (beta chain) was sequenced during a study of cytomegalovirus exposure and HLA in healthy donors. Points from the study as a whole: Specificity of a few CMV-associated chains for CMV antigens was verified in vitro. It was shown in a later analysis that HLA-associated TCR beta chains were more clonally expanded than other, equally common chains.

This clone was observed a single time. Its antigen is unidentified. 60 Vbeta and 13 Jbeta primers were used in PCR. TCRdb's table, derived via immunoSEQ multiplex PCR, lists solely in-frame clones and lacks some. In the table there are approximately 88,000 clones, approximately 80% of which are singletons. It was healthy bone marrow donors who served as donors. CDR1 and CDR2 from the germline V gene are MNHEY and SVGAGI. V dropped 4 bases and J dropped 3; count of bases not matched to a gene: 11. This CDR3 region has 16 residues. The chain links TRBV6-5 to TRBJ2-7; 8 bases line up with TRBD1. The sample comprised PBMCs. This clonotype originated in a man between 18 and 29 years old in good health and CMV-seronegative. The CDR3 sequence: CASSSPPGQAIYEQYF. The CDR3 DNA is TGTGCCAGCAGTTCACCCCCGGGACAGGCGATCTACGAGCAGTACTTC.